The source of this TCR beta chain is a study of breast tumors, draining lymph nodes, adjacent tissues. Whole-study results and caveats: Tumor and nontumor repertoires were significantly more similar in luminal-like than in basal-like breast cancer.

A single record per CDR3 protein comes from TCRdb applying MiXCR to the multiplex PCR reads. This sample has under 150,000 distinct CDR3 sequences, with approximately 22% found just once. This clonotype came up many times. The antigen is not known. The lymph nodes were axillary draining lymph nodes from breast cancer patients. Germline CDR1 is MNHNY and CDR2 is SVGAGI (reference sequence). V was clipped by 2 bases and J by 2 bases; unmatched bases: 8. The CDR3 sequence is 17 residues long. The V and J genes are TRBV6-6 and TRBJ2-1; TRBD2 matches 8 bases. The sequenced material came from axillary lymph node tissue. The receptor was isolated from a female donor with breast cancer. Some clones in this sample may be carry-over from other donors' samples. CDR3 DNA: TGTGCCAGCAGTTACGGGGGACTAGAAGGAGCCTACAATGAGCAGTTCTTC. Its protein product is CASSYGGLEGAYNEQFF.